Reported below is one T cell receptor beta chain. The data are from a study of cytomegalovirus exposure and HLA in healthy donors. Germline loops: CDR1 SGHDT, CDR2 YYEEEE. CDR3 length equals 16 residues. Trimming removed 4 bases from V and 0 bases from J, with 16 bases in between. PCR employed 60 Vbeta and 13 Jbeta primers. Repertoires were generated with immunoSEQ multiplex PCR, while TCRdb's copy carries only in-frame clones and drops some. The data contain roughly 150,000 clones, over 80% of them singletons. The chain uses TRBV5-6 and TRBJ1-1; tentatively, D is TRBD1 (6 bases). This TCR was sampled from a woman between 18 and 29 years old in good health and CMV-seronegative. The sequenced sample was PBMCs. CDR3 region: CASSPSGGRMNTEAFF. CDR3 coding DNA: TGTGCCAGCAGCCCCTCCGGGGGGCGAATGAACACTGAAGCTTTCTTT.